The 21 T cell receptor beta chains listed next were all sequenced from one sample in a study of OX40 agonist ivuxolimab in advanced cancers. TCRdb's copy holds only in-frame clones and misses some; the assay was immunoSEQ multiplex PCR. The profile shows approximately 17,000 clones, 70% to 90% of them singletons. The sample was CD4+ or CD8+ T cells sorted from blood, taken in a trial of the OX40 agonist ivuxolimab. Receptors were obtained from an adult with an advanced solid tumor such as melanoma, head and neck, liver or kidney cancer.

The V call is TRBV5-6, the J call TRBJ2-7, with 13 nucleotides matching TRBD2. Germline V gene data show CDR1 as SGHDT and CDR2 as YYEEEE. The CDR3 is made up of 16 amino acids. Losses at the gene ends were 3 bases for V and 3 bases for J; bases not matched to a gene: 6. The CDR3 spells CASSYGLAGASYEQYF. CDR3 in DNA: TGTGCCAGCAGCTACGGACTAGCGGGAGCGAGCTACGAGCAGTACTTC.

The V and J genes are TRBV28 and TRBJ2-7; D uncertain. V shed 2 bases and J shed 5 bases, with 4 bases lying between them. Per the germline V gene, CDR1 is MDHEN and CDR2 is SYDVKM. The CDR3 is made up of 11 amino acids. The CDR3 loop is CASSLMDEQYF. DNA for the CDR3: TGTGCCAGCAGTTTAATGGACGAGCAGTACTTC. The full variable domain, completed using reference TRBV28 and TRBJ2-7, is DVKVTQSSRYLVKRTGEKVFLECVQDMDHENMFWYRQDPGLGLRLIYFSYDVKMKEKGDIPEGYSVSREKKERFSLILESASTNQTSMYLCASSLMDEQYFGPGTRLTVT.

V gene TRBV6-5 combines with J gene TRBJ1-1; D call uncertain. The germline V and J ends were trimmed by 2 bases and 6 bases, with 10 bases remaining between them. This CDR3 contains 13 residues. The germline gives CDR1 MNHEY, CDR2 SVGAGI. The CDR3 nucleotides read TGTGCCAGCAGTTACGGACTTTCCGCTGAAGCTTTCTTT. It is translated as CASSYGLSAEAFF.

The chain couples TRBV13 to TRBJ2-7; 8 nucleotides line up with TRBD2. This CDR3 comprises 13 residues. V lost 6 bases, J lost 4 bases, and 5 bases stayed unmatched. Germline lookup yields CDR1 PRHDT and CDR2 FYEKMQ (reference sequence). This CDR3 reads CASSPSSGYEQYF. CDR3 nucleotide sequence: TGTGCCAGCAGTCCGTCTAGCGGGTACGAGCAGTACTTC.

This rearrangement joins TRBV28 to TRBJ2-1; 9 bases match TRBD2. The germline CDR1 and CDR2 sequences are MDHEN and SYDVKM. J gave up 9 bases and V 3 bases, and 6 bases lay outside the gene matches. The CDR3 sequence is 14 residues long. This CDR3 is CASSFGLAGSEQFF. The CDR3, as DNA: TGTGCCAGCAGTTTTGGGCTAGCGGGAAGTGAGCAGTTCTTC. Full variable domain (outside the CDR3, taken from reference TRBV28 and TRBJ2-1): DVKVTQSSRYLVKRTGEKVFLECVQDMDHENMFWYRQDPGLGLRLIYFSYDVKMKEKGDIPEGYSVSREKKERFSLILESASTNQTSMYLCASSFGLAGSEQFFGPGTRLTVL.

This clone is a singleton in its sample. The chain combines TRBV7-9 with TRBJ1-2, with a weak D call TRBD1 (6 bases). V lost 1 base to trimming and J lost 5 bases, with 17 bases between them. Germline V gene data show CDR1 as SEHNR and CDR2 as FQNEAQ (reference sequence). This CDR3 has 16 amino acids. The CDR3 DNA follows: TGTGCCAGCAGCTTAGGGTTTCTGGGGGCAGCGTATGGCTACACCTTC. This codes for CASSLGFLGAAYGYTF.

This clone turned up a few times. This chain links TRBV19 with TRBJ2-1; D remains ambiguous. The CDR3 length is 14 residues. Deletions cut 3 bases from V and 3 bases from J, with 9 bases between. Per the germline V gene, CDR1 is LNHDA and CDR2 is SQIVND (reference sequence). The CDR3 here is CASSMGGSYNEQFF. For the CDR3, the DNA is TGTGCCAGTAGTATGGGCGGCAGCTACAATGAGCAGTTCTTC.

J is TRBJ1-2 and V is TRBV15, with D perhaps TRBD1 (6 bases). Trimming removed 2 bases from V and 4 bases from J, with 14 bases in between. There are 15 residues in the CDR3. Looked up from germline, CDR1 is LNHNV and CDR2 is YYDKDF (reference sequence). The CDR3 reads CATSRRGGTPYGYTF. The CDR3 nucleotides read TGTGCCACCAGCAGACGAGGTGGGACACCCTATGGCTACACCTTC.

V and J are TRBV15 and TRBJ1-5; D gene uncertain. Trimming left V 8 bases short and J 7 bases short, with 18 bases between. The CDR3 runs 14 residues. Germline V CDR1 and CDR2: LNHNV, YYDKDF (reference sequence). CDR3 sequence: CATSHDLSRQPQHF. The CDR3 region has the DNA TGTGCCACCTCTCATGACCTCTCAAGGCAGCCCCAGCATTTT.

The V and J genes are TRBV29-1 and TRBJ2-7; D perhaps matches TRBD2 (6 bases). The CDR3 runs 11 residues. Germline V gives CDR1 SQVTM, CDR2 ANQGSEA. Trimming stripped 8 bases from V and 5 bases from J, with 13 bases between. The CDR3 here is CSSRAGNEQYF. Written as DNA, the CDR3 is TGCAGCTCCCGGGCGGGGAACGAGCAGTACTTC.

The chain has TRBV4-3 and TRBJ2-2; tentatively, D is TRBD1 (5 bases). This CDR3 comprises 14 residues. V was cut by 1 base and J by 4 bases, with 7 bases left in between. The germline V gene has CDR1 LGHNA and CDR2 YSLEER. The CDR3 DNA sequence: TGCGCCAGCAGCCAAGGGACACCCACCGGGGAGCTGTTTTTT. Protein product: CASSQGTPTGELFF.

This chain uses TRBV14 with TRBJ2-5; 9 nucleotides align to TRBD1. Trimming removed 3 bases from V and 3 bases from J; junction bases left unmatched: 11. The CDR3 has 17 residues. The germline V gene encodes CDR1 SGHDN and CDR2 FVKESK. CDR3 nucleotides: TGTGCCAGCAGCCATGTACAGGGGGCCGTAAGAAAAGAGACCCAGTACTTC. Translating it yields CASSHVQGAVRKETQYF.

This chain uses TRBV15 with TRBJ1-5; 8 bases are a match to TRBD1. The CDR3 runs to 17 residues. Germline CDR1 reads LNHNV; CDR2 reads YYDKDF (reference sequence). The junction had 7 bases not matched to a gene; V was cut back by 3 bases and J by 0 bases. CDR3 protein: CATSRDRALYSNQPQHF. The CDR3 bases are TGTGCCACCAGCAGGGACAGGGCTCTCTATAGCAATCAGCCCCAGCATTTT.

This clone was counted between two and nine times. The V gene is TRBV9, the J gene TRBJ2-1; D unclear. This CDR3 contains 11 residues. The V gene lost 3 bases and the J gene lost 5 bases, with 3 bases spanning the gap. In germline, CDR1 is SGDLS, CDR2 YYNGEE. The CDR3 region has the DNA TGTGCCAGCAGCGCAAACAATGAGCAGTTCTTC. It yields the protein CASSANNEQFF.

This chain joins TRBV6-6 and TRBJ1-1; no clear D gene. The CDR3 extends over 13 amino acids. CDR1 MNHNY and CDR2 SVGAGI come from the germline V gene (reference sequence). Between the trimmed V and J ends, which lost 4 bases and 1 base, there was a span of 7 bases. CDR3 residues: CASSSPENTEAFF. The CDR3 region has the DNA TGTGCCAGCAGTTCTCCAGAGAACACTGAAGCTTTCTTT.

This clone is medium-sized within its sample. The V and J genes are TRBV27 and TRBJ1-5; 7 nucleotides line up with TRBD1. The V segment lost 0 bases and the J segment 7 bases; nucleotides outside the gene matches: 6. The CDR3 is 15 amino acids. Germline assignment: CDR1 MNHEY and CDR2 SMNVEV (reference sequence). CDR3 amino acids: CASSLSGTGEQPQHF. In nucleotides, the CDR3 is TGTGCCAGCAGTTTATCAGGTACAGGGGAACAGCCCCAGCATTTT.

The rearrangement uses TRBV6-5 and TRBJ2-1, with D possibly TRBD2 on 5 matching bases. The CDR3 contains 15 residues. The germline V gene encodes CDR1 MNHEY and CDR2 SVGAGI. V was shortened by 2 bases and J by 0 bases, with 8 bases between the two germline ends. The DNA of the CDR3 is TGTGCCAGCAGTTACGCAGGAGGCTCCTACAATGAGCAGTTCTTC. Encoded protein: CASSYAGGSYNEQFF.

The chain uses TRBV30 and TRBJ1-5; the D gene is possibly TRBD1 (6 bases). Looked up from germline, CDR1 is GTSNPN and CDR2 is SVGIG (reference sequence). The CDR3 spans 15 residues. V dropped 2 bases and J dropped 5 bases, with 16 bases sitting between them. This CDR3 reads CAWSYPGERDQPQHF. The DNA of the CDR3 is TGTGCCTGGAGTTATCCAGGGGAACGCGATCAGCCCCAGCATTTT.

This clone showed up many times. CDR3 nucleotides: TGTGCCAGCACCCAGCCCGGGACAAAAGATGAAAAACTGTTTTTT. Translating it yields CASTQPGTKDEKLFF. The chain employs TRBV5-6 and TRBJ1-4; tentatively, D is TRBD1 (6 bases). Trimming took 6 bases from V and 6 from J, leaving 18 bases between them. From germline, CDR1 is SGHDT and CDR2 YYEEEE. There are 15 residues in the CDR3.

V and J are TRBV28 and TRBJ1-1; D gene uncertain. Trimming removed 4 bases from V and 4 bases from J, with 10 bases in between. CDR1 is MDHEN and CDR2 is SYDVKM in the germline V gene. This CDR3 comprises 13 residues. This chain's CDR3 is CASSSPGVTEAFF. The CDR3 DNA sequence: TGTGCCAGCAGTTCTCCGGGTGTCACTGAAGCTTTCTTT.

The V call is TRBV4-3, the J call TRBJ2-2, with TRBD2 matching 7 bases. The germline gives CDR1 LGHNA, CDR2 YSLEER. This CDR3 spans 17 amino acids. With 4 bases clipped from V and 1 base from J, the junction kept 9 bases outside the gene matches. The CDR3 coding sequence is TGCGCCAGCAGCCCCAGGGTAGGGAGGGAGAACACCGGGGAGCTGTTTTTT. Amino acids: CASSPRVGRENTGELFF.